This is a list of T cell receptor beta chains from one sample in a study of personalized T cell therapy for brain tumors. Generated by immunoSEQ multiplex PCR, the TCRdb table keeps only in-frame clones and is missing some. The profile shows about 1,800 clones, around 20% of them singletons. These receptors have no identified antigens. Sequenced input: a T cell product expanded with peptides in culture. The receptors were sampled from a human donor with medulloblastoma. Both conserved end residues are part of each CDR3. Fields, in order: clone size, CDR3 length, J gene, D gene, V gene, CDR3 protein, CDR3 DNA. A D gene is named only where the DNA matches it firmly. For some rows the clone size is stated as once, few or many, or as a class when expanded; others skip it.

medium-sized 15 TRBJ2-3 TRBD2 TRBV5-1 CASSPLAGASDTQYF TGCGCCAGCAGCCCACTAGCGGGAGCGTCTGATACGCAGTATTTT
medium-sized 13 TRBJ2-7 TRBD1 TRBV27 CASSLGQDYEQYF TGTGCCAGCAGCCTGGGACAGGACTACGAGCAGTACTTC
medium-sized 15 TRBJ1-1 TRBD1 TRBV4-1 CASSQGPGGGTEAFF TGCGCCAGCAGCCAAGGCCCAGGGGGAGGGACTGAAGCTTTCTTT
- 18 TRBJ2-5 - TRBV21-1 CASSKESRDRDDQETQYF TGTGCCAGCAGCAAAGAGTCCAGGGACCGGGACGACCAAGAGACCCAGTACTTC
- 13 TRBJ1-5 - TRBV19 CASRRVHNQPQHF TGTGCCAGTAGGAGGGTTCATAATCAGCCCCAGCATTTT
- 13 TRBJ2-1 - TRBV19 CAPDWRMRAEQFF TGTGCCCCCGATTGGAGGATGCGGGCTGAGCAGTTCTTC
- 18 TRBJ2-7 TRBD1 TRBV9 CASSVVPSTGDVSYEQYF TGTGCCAGCAGCGTAGTCCCTTCGACAGGGGATGTTTCCTACGAGCAGTACTTC
- 16 TRBJ2-1 - TRBV3-1/TRBV3-2 CASSGQCPHSDNEQFF TGTGCCAGCAGCGGGCAGTGTCCCCATTCCGACAATGAGCAGTTCTTC
many 18 TRBJ2-1 TRBD2 TRBV30 CASEGASGGKRVYNEQFF TGTGCCTCCGAGGGGGCTAGCGGGGGGAAGAGGGTTTACAATGAGCAGTTCTTC
- 15 TRBJ1-1 - TRBV5-1 CASSLEIAENTEAFF TGCGCCAGCAGCTTGGAAATAGCAGAGAACACTGAAGCTTTCTTT
many 13 TRBJ1-1 TRBD1 TRBV4-1 CASSQSQGGEAFF TGCGCCAGCAGCCAAAGCCAGGGGGGTGAAGCTTTCTTT
- 15 TRBJ1-5 TRBD1 TRBV5-6 CASSLGQGMNQQQHF TGTGCCAGCAGCTTGGGACAGGGGATGAATCAGCAGCAGCATTTT
many 16 TRBJ1-1 TRBD1 TRBV10-3 CAISDSGTGWDTEAFF TGTGCCATCAGTGATTCCGGGACAGGGTGGGACACTGAAGCTTTCTTT
once 12 TRBJ2-1 - TRBV9 CTSSVEANEQFF TGTACCAGCAGCGTAGAAGCCAATGAGCAGTTCTTC
large 13 TRBJ2-4 - TRBV9 CASSGRIENIQYF TGTGCCAGCAGCGGAAGAATAGAAAACATTCAGTACTTC